These 22 T cell receptor beta chains were all obtained from the same sample, sequenced in a study of T-cell reconstitution after alpha-beta-depleted transplantation in children. Researchers prepared the TCRbeta library using unique molecular identifiers, the study reports. TCRdb recomputed calls from the PCR reads with MiXCR, one row per CDR3 protein. The sample has some 110,000 distinct CDR3 sequences, about a tenth seen once; the top ten hold under 40%. The sequencing used PBMCs, collected before TCRalphabeta/CD19-depleted stem cell transplant. The source of these receptors is a boy between 2 and 10 years old with acute lymphoblastic leukemia, due to receive a stem cell transplant.

This chain joins TRBV12-3 or TRBV12-4 and TRBJ2-2; possibly TRBD2 for D (6 bases). This CDR3 is 11 amino acids long. The V and J ends lost 7 bases and 13 bases respectively, with 13 bases between them. In nucleotides, the CDR3 is TGTGCCAGCAAGGAGGGAGGAGGGCTGTTTTTT. As protein: CASKEGGGLFF.

The genes are TRBV29-1 and TRBJ2-1; D possibly corresponds to TRBD1 (6 bases). With 4 bases removed from V and 4 bases from J, the gap between germline ends came to 8 bases. This CDR3 is 12 amino acids long. The germline CDR1 and CDR2 sequences are SQVTM and ANQGSEA. CDR3: CSVATGYNEQFF. The CDR3 DNA is TGCAGCGTTGCCACAGGGTACAATGAGCAGTTCTTC.

This chain joins TRBV6-5 and TRBJ2-1, with unresolved D. V lost 0 bases to trimming and J lost 4 bases, with 4 bases between them. The germline V gene has CDR1 MNHEY and CDR2 SVGAGI. The CDR3 spans 13 residues. The CDR3 loop is CASSYSLYNEQFF. In DNA form, the CDR3 reads TGTGCCAGCAGTTACTCCTTATACAATGAGCAGTTCTTC.

J is TRBJ2-3 and V is TRBV28, with 13 nucleotides matching TRBD2. CDR3 length equals 16 residues. CDR1 and CDR2 from the germline V gene are MDHEN and SYDVKM. The trim removed 5 bases at V and 5 bases at J, leaving 7 bases unmatched. The CDR3 loop reads CASSTTSGRAEDTQYF. The CDR3 region has the DNA TGTGCCAGCAGTACCACTAGCGGGAGGGCCGAAGATACGCAGTATTTT.

The table lists this clonotype with many counts. The chain carries TRBV10-2 and TRBJ2-3, with D maybe TRBD2 (6 bases). Germline assignment: CDR1 WSHSY and CDR2 SAAADI. The V and J ends lost 8 bases and 2 bases respectively, with 17 bases between them. This CDR3 comprises 15 residues. The CDR3 loop reads CASGDGRGLTDTQYF. As DNA, the CDR3 is TGCGCCAGCGGGGATGGGCGGGGACTCACAGATACGCAGTATTTT.

The chain uses TRBV11-1 and TRBJ2-5; 12 nucleotides line up with TRBD2. Unmatched junction bases numbered 8, after V lost 0 bases and J lost 3 bases. The CDR3 consists of 18 residues. In germline, CDR1 is SGHAT, CDR2 FQDESV (reference sequence). This chain's CDR3 is CASSLAFRLAGAKETQYF. The CDR3, as DNA: TGTGCCAGCAGCTTAGCTTTCCGACTAGCGGGAGCCAAAGAGACCCAGTACTTC. The full variable domain, its missing parts supplied by reference TRBV11-1 and TRBJ2-5, is EAEVAQSPRYKITEKSQAVAFWCDPISGHATLYWYRQILGQGPELLVQFQDESVVDDSQLPKDRFSAERLKGVDSTLKIQPAELGDSAMYLCASSLAFRLAGAKETQYFGPGTRLLVL.

The chain combines TRBV7-8 with TRBJ2-6; 8 positions match TRBD1. V gave up 4 bases and J gave up 0 bases; unmatched junction bases: 11. The germline CDR1 and CDR2 sequences are SGHVS and FQNEAQ. The CDR3 runs 19 residues. The CDR3 nucleotides read TGTGCCAGCAGCTCGCTGGACAGGGCTCTGAGCTCTGGGGCCAACGTCCTGACTTTC. It encodes CASSSLDRALSSGANVLTF.

This chain links TRBV10-1 with TRBJ2-3; tentative D call: TRBD2 (5 bases). This CDR3 has 12 residues. Trimming shortened V by 6 bases and J by 2 bases, and 6 bases separated the two germline ends. Germline V gene lookup returns CDR1 WNHNN and CDR2 SYGVQD (reference sequence). The CDR3 loop reads CASSDYTDTQYF. In DNA form, the CDR3 reads TGCGCCAGCAGCGACTACACAGATACGCAGTATTTT.

In its sample, this clonotype was seen a few times. The chain combines TRBV20-1 with TRBJ1-1, with a tentative D call TRBD1 (5 bases). Deletions cut 6 bases from V and 0 bases from J, with 14 bases between. The germline V gene encodes CDR1 DFQATT and CDR2 SNEGSKA (reference sequence). The CDR3 extends over 14 amino acids. CDR3 DNA sequence: TGCAGTGCGAGTGCGGGGGTGATGAACACTGAAGCTTTCTTT. This codes for CSASAGVMNTEAFF.

The chain links TRBV10-3 to TRBJ1-5, with a weak D call TRBD1 (6 bases). CDR3 length equals 14 residues. Deletions cut 6 bases from V and 4 bases from J, with 13 bases between. In germline, CDR1 is ENHRY, CDR2 SYGVKD. In nucleotides, the CDR3 is TGTGCCATCAGCTTCGACAGGAATAATCAGCCCCAGCATTTT. Translation gives CAISFDRNNQPQHF.

The table lists this clonotype with many counts. This chain links TRBV12-3 or TRBV12-4 with TRBJ2-7; 14 nucleotides match TRBD2. Trimming at V came to 5 bases and at J to 3 bases, leaving 6 bases not matched to a gene. This CDR3 has 16 residues. CDR3 nucleotide sequence: TGTGCCAGCAGTCCCCGTGGACTAGCGGGAGGCTACGAGCAGTACTTC. Its translation is CASSPRGLAGGYEQYF.

CDR3 coding DNA: TGTGCCAGCTCGCGTTCCGGGACAGCAGATACGCAGTATTTT. It is translated as CASSRSGTADTQYF. This rearrangement joins TRBV18 to TRBJ2-3; 7 bases agree with TRBD1. Trimming took 6 bases from V and 4 from J; bases not matched to a gene: 7. Germline V CDR1 and CDR2: KGHSH, LQKENI. This CDR3 region has 14 residues.

This clonotype was picked up many times. V and J are TRBV6-1 and TRBJ1-5; the D gene is possibly TRBD1 (6 bases). V was trimmed by 4 bases and J by 5 bases, leaving 15 bases between them. The CDR3 covers 15 residues. The germline CDR1 and CDR2 sequences are MNHNS and SASEGT. CDR3 amino acids: CASSGPPDSYQPQHF. In DNA, the CDR3 is TGTGCCAGCAGTGGCCCCCCGGACAGCTATCAGCCCCAGCATTTT.

This clonotype was seen ten or more times. The rearrangement uses TRBV4-1 and TRBJ2-5; a possible D gene is TRBD1 (6 bases). Germline V CDR1 and CDR2: MGHRA, YSYEKL. V was pared by 0 bases and J by 5 bases, with 19 bases between. The CDR3 consists of 17 residues. CDR3 protein: CASSQDVSVRGRETQYF. The CDR3 DNA follows: TGCGCCAGCAGCCAAGATGTATCGGTCAGGGGTCGGGAGACCCAGTACTTC.

This clonotype occurred a few times. V gene TRBV4-2 combines with J gene TRBJ2-3, with TRBD2 identical over 11 bases. Trimming at V came to 4 bases and at J to 8 bases, leaving 8 bases not matched to a gene. CDR3 size: 15 residues. The germline CDR1 and CDR2 sequences are LGHNA and YNFKEQ. The CDR3 coding sequence is TGTGCCAGCAGCCCCTCTTTAGCGGGAGGGCGTACGCAGTATTTT. Protein product: CASSPSLAGGRTQYF.

This clonotype was recorded at least ten times. The chain has TRBV20-1 and TRBJ2-2; TRBD2 might be the D (5 bases). The germline gives CDR1 DFQATT, CDR2 SNEGSKA (reference sequence). This CDR3 contains 14 residues. V shed 0 bases and J shed 4 bases, with 9 bases lying between them. This CDR3 reads CSARDRGGTGELFF. The DNA for the CDR3 is TGCAGTGCTAGAGACCGCGGAGGCACCGGGGAGCTGTTTTTT.

The genes are TRBV20-1 and TRBJ2-7; 7 nucleotides match TRBD2. Germline V gene lookup returns CDR1 DFQATT and CDR2 SNEGSKA (reference sequence). V shed 0 bases and J 1 base; nucleotides not matched to a gene: 3. The CDR3 runs 14 residues. The CDR3 sequence is CSARDLAASYEQYF. The CDR3 DNA is TGCAGTGCTAGAGACCTAGCGGCATCCTACGAGCAGTACTTC.

This clonotype was recorded a few times. V usage is TRBV10-2 and J usage is TRBJ2-6; 12 nucleotides agree with TRBD1. This CDR3 has 18 amino acids. The junction had 7 bases not matched to a gene; V was cut back by 4 bases and J by 3 bases. Per germline, CDR1 WSHSY and CDR2 SAAADI. DNA for the CDR3: TGCGCCAGCAGTGGCGGGACAGGGGGCTATAGTGGGGCCAACGTCCTGACTTTC. Translation gives CASSGGTGGYSGANVLTF.

This clonotype was recorded at least ten times. The genes are TRBV20-1 and TRBJ2-2, with TRBD1 identical over 10 bases. Germline trimming cut 1 base from V and 5 bases from J; bases unmatched to any gene: 7. This CDR3 has 16 residues. Germline V gives CDR1 DFQATT, CDR2 SNEGSKA (reference sequence). CDR3 protein: CSARVDRGRNTGELFF. The CDR3 coding sequence is TGCAGTGCTAGAGTAGACAGGGGGCGCAATACCGGGGAGCTGTTTTTT.

This clonotype has just a few counts. V is TRBV7-2 and J is TRBJ2-1; 7 nucleotides align to TRBD2. This CDR3 comprises 18 residues. The ends lost 3 bases at V and 6 bases at J; junction bases unmatched: 17. Germline CDR1 and CDR2: SGHTA and FQGNSA. The CDR3 reads CASSFRPPRAGESNEQFF. In DNA form, the CDR3 reads TGTGCCAGCAGCTTTAGGCCCCCTAGGGCGGGAGAATCCAATGAGCAGTTCTTC.

This clonotype has just one count. This chain links TRBV6-1 with TRBJ1-1; possible D gene TRBD1, 6 bases. The CDR3 totals 13 residues. The V end lost 6 bases, the J end lost 5 bases, and 13 bases lay between the germline ends. The germline V gene encodes CDR1 MNHNS and CDR2 SASEGT. The CDR3 region is CASRGGLGTEAFF. CDR3 coding DNA: TGTGCCAGCAGAGGGGGGCTTGGGACTGAAGCTTTCTTT.

V and J are TRBV7-9 and TRBJ2-1; D assignment may be TRBD1 or TRBD2 (5 bases each). The CDR3 runs to 14 residues. The germline V gene has CDR1 SEHNR and CDR2 FQNEAQ (reference sequence). DNA of the CDR3: TGTGCGTGCCCCGGGGCACAATCCTACAATGAGCAGTTCTTC. Its protein product is CACPGAQSYNEQFF.